A selection of T cell receptor beta chains follows, all from one sample in a study of blood T cell repertoires in COVID-19. Assay: immunoSEQ multiplex PCR; the TCRdb copy retains only in-frame clones and omits some. The table has under 300,000 clones, around four fifths seen once; the top ten hold under 4.5%. Sequencing input: peripheral blood. These TCRs come from a middle-aged man with acute or convalescent COVID-19. Each CDR3 is given with its conserved first and last residue. The D gene is left open where the match is weak. Clone size appears in some rows only: once, few, many, or a class for an expanded clone.

CDR3 DNA: TGTGCCAGCAGTTTACCCCTCCACTGGGAAAGCGGGAACTCCTACAATGAGCAGTTCTTC
CDR3 protein: CASSLPLHWESGNSYNEQFF
J gene: TRBJ2-1
D gene: TRBD2
V gene: TRBV28
clone size: NA

CDR3 DNA: TGTGCCAGCAGCCCGGACAGGGACTCCTACGAGCAGTACTTC
CDR3 protein: CASSPDRDSYEQYF
J gene: TRBJ2-7
D gene: TRBD1
V gene: TRBV11-3
clone size: NA

CDR3 DNA: TGTGCCAGCACTCCCTTGGGTGAAGGGACAATAAATCAGCCCCAGCATTTT
CDR3 protein: CASTPLGEGTINQPQHF
J gene: TRBJ1-5
D gene: NA
V gene: TRBV7-3
clone size: once

CDR3 DNA: TGTGCCAGCAGTCGCGGGAGTTGGCCCTCCTACGAGCAGTACTTC
CDR3 protein: CASSRGSWPSYEQYF
J gene: TRBJ2-7
D gene: TRBD2
V gene: TRBV6-5
clone size: NA

CDR3 DNA: TGTGCCAGCAGCCCGGGAGGGCGGCTGAACACTGAAGCTTTCTTT
CDR3 protein: CASSPGGRLNTEAFF
J gene: TRBJ1-1
D gene: NA
V gene: TRBV7-3
clone size: NA

CDR3 DNA: TGTGCATCGGGACAGACGAACACCGGGGAGCTGTTTTTT
CDR3 protein: CASGQTNTGELFF
J gene: TRBJ2-2
D gene: TRBD1
V gene: TRBV6-6
clone size: once

CDR3 DNA: TGTGCCAGCAGCTTAGGGGCCGCGGTGAACACTGAAGCTTTCTTT
CDR3 protein: CASSLGAAVNTEAFF
J gene: TRBJ1-1
D gene: NA
V gene: TRBV5-8
clone size: NA

CDR3 DNA: TGTGCCAGCAGCCGCAGCGGGGGGGCGGCCGGGGAGCTGTTTTTT
CDR3 protein: CASSRSGGAAGELFF
J gene: TRBJ2-2
D gene: TRBD2
V gene: TRBV3-1/TRBV3-2
clone size: NA

CDR3 DNA: TGTGCCAGCAGCGCACGGGACAAGAACACCGGGGAGCTGTTTTTT
CDR3 protein: CASSARDKNTGELFF
J gene: TRBJ2-2
D gene: NA
V gene: TRBV27
clone size: NA

CDR3 DNA: TGTGCCAGCAGCGTTAGCGGGGGCAGCACAGATACGCAGTATTTT
CDR3 protein: CASSVSGGSTDTQYF
J gene: TRBJ2-3
D gene: TRBD2
V gene: TRBV9
clone size: once

CDR3 DNA: TGTGCCAGCACATCGGGTTTACACCTACGGGAGGAGACCCAGTACTTC
CDR3 protein: CASTSGLHLREETQYF
J gene: TRBJ2-5
D gene: NA
V gene: TRBV7-8
clone size: once

CDR3 DNA: TGTGCCAGCAGTTCCTCCGGTGTTGCGCAGTTCTTC
CDR3 protein: CASSSSGVAQFF
J gene: TRBJ2-1
D gene: NA
V gene: TRBV6-5
clone size: NA

CDR3 DNA: TGTGCCAGCAGCGCCGAAGGAACTAGCGGGATAGGTAAGCAGTACTTC
CDR3 protein: CASSAEGTSGIGKQYF
J gene: TRBJ2-7
D gene: TRBD2
V gene: TRBV9
clone size: NA

CDR3 DNA: TGTGCCAGCAGCGCCGGGACTAGCCAAAACATTCAGTACTTC
CDR3 protein: CASSAGTSQNIQYF
J gene: TRBJ2-4
D gene: TRBD2
V gene: TRBV13
clone size: NA

CDR3 DNA: TGCGCCAGCAGCTTGGGACAGGTTGAAGAAGCTGAAGCTTTCTTT
CDR3 protein: CASSLGQVEEAEAFF
J gene: TRBJ1-1
D gene: NA
V gene: TRBV5-1
clone size: NA

CDR3 DNA: TGTGCCAGCATCTCCCTGGGGGGGCCCTACGAGCAGTACTTC
CDR3 protein: CASISLGGPYEQYF
J gene: TRBJ2-7
D gene: NA
V gene: TRBV3-1/TRBV3-2
clone size: NA

CDR3 DNA: TGTGCCAGCAGCTCAGGACCGGGACTAGCTTCGGATACGCAGTATTTT
CDR3 protein: CASSSGPGLASDTQYF
J gene: TRBJ2-3
D gene: TRBD2
V gene: TRBV11-3
clone size: NA

CDR3 DNA: TGTGCCAGCAGCCCCCGGGGGGCGAGAGGAGCTTTCTTT
CDR3 protein: CASSPRGARGAFF
J gene: TRBJ1-1
D gene: NA
V gene: TRBV6-5
clone size: NA

CDR3 DNA: TGTGCCAGCAGCCCCTGGACTAGCGGCCACACAGATACGCAGTATTTT
CDR3 protein: CASSPWTSGHTDTQYF
J gene: TRBJ2-3
D gene: TRBD2
V gene: TRBV11-3
clone size: NA

CDR3 DNA: TGTGCCAGCAGCGTAGGGACAGGTGGTGAAAAACTGTTTTTT
CDR3 protein: CASSVGTGGEKLFF
J gene: TRBJ1-4
D gene: TRBD1
V gene: TRBV9
clone size: few

CDR3 DNA: TGTGCCAGCAGTGAAGGTACAAGTTCATACGAGCAGTACTTC
CDR3 protein: CASSEGTSSYEQYF
J gene: TRBJ2-7
D gene: NA
V gene: TRBV6-1
clone size: few

CDR3 DNA: TGTGCTAGCAGCCCAGGCAGGGGCCAAGAGACCCAGTACTTC
CDR3 protein: CASSPGRGQETQYF
J gene: TRBJ2-5
D gene: NA
V gene: TRBV7-7
clone size: once

CDR3 DNA: TGTGCCAGCAGACATTCTCCGGGACAGGGGGTGAAAACTGAAGCTTTCTTT
CDR3 protein: CASRHSPGQGVKTEAFF
J gene: TRBJ1-1
D gene: TRBD1
V gene: TRBV3-1/TRBV3-2
clone size: NA

CDR3 DNA: TGTGCCAGCAGTTTCCCGGGACTAGCGGGAGGGGGTGAGCAGTTCTTC
CDR3 protein: CASSFPGLAGGGEQFF
J gene: TRBJ2-1
D gene: TRBD2
V gene: TRBV27
clone size: NA

CDR3 DNA: TGTGCCAGCAGCCCCTGGACAGGGTTTGGAAACACCATATATTTT
CDR3 protein: CASSPWTGFGNTIYF
J gene: TRBJ1-3
D gene: TRBD1
V gene: TRBV9
clone size: few

CDR3 DNA: TGCAGCGTTGAAGGGCTAGCGGGTATTTACAATGAGCAGTTCTTC
CDR3 protein: CSVEGLAGIYNEQFF
J gene: TRBJ2-1
D gene: TRBD2
V gene: TRBV29-1
clone size: NA

CDR3 DNA: TGTGCCAGCAGCCGGGACTACTACGAGCAGTACTTC
CDR3 protein: CASSRDYYEQYF
J gene: TRBJ2-7
D gene: TRBD2
V gene: TRBV11-3
clone size: NA

CDR3 DNA: TGTGCCACCAGTACTCTCAGGGTTACCGGGGAGCTGTTTTTT
CDR3 protein: CATSTLRVTGELFF
J gene: TRBJ2-2
D gene: NA
V gene: TRBV15
clone size: NA

CDR3 DNA: TGTGCCAGCAGTTCCTGGGGGGGGCAAGGCACTGAAGCTTTCTTT
CDR3 protein: CASSSWGGQGTEAFF
J gene: TRBJ1-1
D gene: NA
V gene: TRBV28
clone size: once

CDR3 DNA: TGTGCCAGCAGTGATCGGGGCTACGAGCAGTACTTC
CDR3 protein: CASSDRGYEQYF
J gene: TRBJ2-7
D gene: NA
V gene: TRBV6-1
clone size: NA

CDR3 DNA: TGTGCCAGCACCAGGCTCTCCTATGGCTACACCTTC
CDR3 protein: CASTRLSYGYTF
J gene: TRBJ1-2
D gene: NA
V gene: TRBV28
clone size: NA

CDR3 DNA: TGTGCCAGTAGTATAGACTCACAGGGAATTGGCTACACCTTC
CDR3 protein: CASSIDSQGIGYTF
J gene: TRBJ1-2
D gene: NA
V gene: TRBV19
clone size: NA

CDR3 DNA: TGTGCCAGCTTCCGCGGGGGATACACCGGGGAGCTGTTTTTT
CDR3 protein: CASFRGGYTGELFF
J gene: TRBJ2-2
D gene: TRBD2
V gene: TRBV19
clone size: once

CDR3 DNA: TGCGCCAGCAGCTTGGAAGGCGGCGGATCCTTCTATGGCTACACCTTC
CDR3 protein: CASSLEGGGSFYGYTF
J gene: TRBJ1-2
D gene: NA
V gene: TRBV5-1
clone size: few

CDR3 DNA: TGTGCCAGCAGCTTTAGTATGGGGGGTGGTAATTCACCCCTCCACTTT
CDR3 protein: CASSFSMGGGNSPLHF
J gene: TRBJ1-6
D gene: NA
V gene: TRBV7-9
clone size: NA

CDR3 DNA: TGTGCCAGTAGTATAGGTTTTCCAGCGGGGATCAATGAGCAGTTCTTC
CDR3 protein: CASSIGFPAGINEQFF
J gene: TRBJ2-1
D gene: TRBD2
V gene: TRBV19
clone size: NA

CDR3 DNA: TGTGCCAGCTCACCAAGCAGGTACACAGATACGCAGTATTTT
CDR3 protein: CASSPSRYTDTQYF
J gene: TRBJ2-3
D gene: NA
V gene: TRBV18
clone size: NA

CDR3 DNA: TGTGCCAGTAGTAGAACCTCACAGGTATCCAATCAGCCCCAGCATTTT
CDR3 protein: CASSRTSQVSNQPQHF
J gene: TRBJ1-5
D gene: NA
V gene: TRBV19
clone size: once

CDR3 DNA: TGCAGCGTTGAAGATCCGGGGGGCCGGGTGAGCGGCTACACCTTC
CDR3 protein: CSVEDPGGRVSGYTF
J gene: TRBJ1-2
D gene: NA
V gene: TRBV29-1
clone size: NA

CDR3 DNA: TGTGCCAGCAGCCCACAGGGGGCCTTCCTCTGGGCCAACGTCCTGACTTTC
CDR3 protein: CASSPQGAFLWANVLTF
J gene: TRBJ2-6
D gene: TRBD1
V gene: TRBV7-9
clone size: NA

CDR3 DNA: TGTGCCATCAGAAGACAGGGAGGAACTGAAGCTTTCTTT
CDR3 protein: CAIRRQGGTEAFF
J gene: TRBJ1-1
D gene: TRBD1
V gene: TRBV10-3
clone size: NA

CDR3 DNA: TGTGCCAGTATTGCGGAGCCCCTCGTCCCCAATCAGCCCCAGCATTTT
CDR3 protein: CASIAEPLVPNQPQHF
J gene: TRBJ1-5
D gene: NA
V gene: TRBV19
clone size: NA

CDR3 DNA: TGCGCCAGCAGAGCCACAGGGAACACCGGGGAGCTGTTTTTT
CDR3 protein: CASRATGNTGELFF
J gene: TRBJ2-2
D gene: NA
V gene: TRBV5-1
clone size: NA

CDR3 DNA: TGTGCCAGCAGCCTCTATCATCGGAACACTGAAGCTTTCTTT
CDR3 protein: CASSLYHRNTEAFF
J gene: TRBJ1-1
D gene: NA
V gene: TRBV13
clone size: NA

CDR3 DNA: TGTGCCAGCAGCCAAGGGCTCACTAGAACCGGGGAGCTGTTTTTT
CDR3 protein: CASSQGLTRTGELFF
J gene: TRBJ2-2
D gene: NA
V gene: TRBV3-1/TRBV3-2
clone size: NA

CDR3 DNA: TGCGCCAGCATCCTGACTAGCGGGAGCGGCAATGAGCAGTTCTTC
CDR3 protein: CASILTSGSGNEQFF
J gene: TRBJ2-1
D gene: TRBD2
V gene: TRBV5-1
clone size: NA

CDR3 DNA: TGTGCCAGCAGCTTAACTAGCGCGTGGGATACGCAGTATTTT
CDR3 protein: CASSLTSAWDTQYF
J gene: TRBJ2-3
D gene: NA
V gene: TRBV7-3
clone size: NA

CDR3 DNA: TGTGCCAGCAGCTTAGTTCTGGGCCAGGGCGGCACCGGGGAGCTGTTTTTT
CDR3 protein: CASSLVLGQGGTGELFF
J gene: TRBJ2-2
D gene: NA
V gene: TRBV7-9
clone size: NA

CDR3 DNA: TGTGCCAGCAGTTTAGGCGGGACTTACAATGAGCAGTTCTTC
CDR3 protein: CASSLGGTYNEQFF
J gene: TRBJ2-1
D gene: NA
V gene: TRBV27
clone size: NA

CDR3 DNA: TGTGCCAGCAGTAAAGAAACAGGGGGTGAAGCTTTCTTT
CDR3 protein: CASSKETGGEAFF
J gene: TRBJ1-1
D gene: TRBD1
V gene: TRBV12-3/TRBV12-4
clone size: NA

CDR3 DNA: TGTGCCACCAGTTTTCGGTATGAGCAGTTCTTC
CDR3 protein: CATSFRYEQFF
J gene: TRBJ2-1
D gene: NA
V gene: TRBV24-1
clone size: NA

CDR3 DNA: TGTGCCAGCACCTGGGGTAGCGGGGACAATGAGCAGTTCTTC
CDR3 protein: CASTWGSGDNEQFF
J gene: TRBJ2-1
D gene: TRBD2
V gene: TRBV3-1/TRBV3-2
clone size: NA

CDR3 DNA: TGTGCCAGCAGCCCGGGCCCGGGACTCGGGGGACTAGAGGCAGATACGCAGTATTTT
CDR3 protein: CASSPGPGLGGLEADTQYF
J gene: TRBJ2-3
D gene: TRBD2
V gene: TRBV2
clone size: NA

CDR3 DNA: TGTGCCAGCAGCCAAGAAATACAGGGGACTTACGAGCAGTACTTC
CDR3 protein: CASSQEIQGTYEQYF
J gene: TRBJ2-7
D gene: NA
V gene: TRBV3-1/TRBV3-2
clone size: NA

CDR3 DNA: TGTGCCAGCAGCCAACAGGGTGCCCTCCACTTT
CDR3 protein: CASSQQGALHF
J gene: TRBJ1-6
D gene: NA
V gene: TRBV6-5
clone size: NA

CDR3 DNA: TGTGCCACCAGCATTGACAGGGGGGAAGGGTATGGCTACACCTTC
CDR3 protein: CATSIDRGEGYGYTF
J gene: TRBJ1-2
D gene: TRBD1
V gene: TRBV15
clone size: NA